This TCR beta chain was captured by sequencing in a study of cytotoxic CD8 clonotypes in ibrutinib-treated CLL (dated by TCRdb to about 2021). General notes on the study: The cohort included more than 14 treatment-naive and some twelve relapsed/refractory patients; about 18 were IGHV unmutated. Responses were partial in roughly 24 patients and complete in 2; after median about 68 months follow-up, roughly 15 stayed in remission and approximately twelve progressed. Samples at response were collected after a median of around twelve months of treatment, with a range of about 6 to 36 months. Samples averaged approximately 250,000 productive templates and about 94,000 productive rearrangements. Longitudinal samples were available for about 30% of the roughly 86 trial participants. Cryopreserved peripheral blood mononuclear cells were collected at three points: before therapy, at response, and at either sustained remission or disease progression. All remission and progressive disease samples were collected while patients were still receiving ibrutinib.

Points the paper makes about the study in general: Public clonotypes were rare and either shrank or stayed stable during treatment, and the rise in clonality at ibrutinib response reflected expansion of private clonotypes. Sampling times were not matched between patients in sustained remission and patients whose disease was progressing, and lymph node repertoires were not examined. Clonality rose at ibrutinib response, remained stable during sustained remission, and dropped back toward baseline at progression. Baseline clonality exceeded that of age-matched healthy donors and correlated strongly with circulating CD8+ T-cell counts.

On a MiSeq, deep resolution sequencing aimed for a depth between 1 in 1 million and 1 in 200,000 T cells, with each clonotype covered 10x on average. The immunoSEQ hsTCRB Kit was used to generate TCR beta libraries. The original pipeline was this. The data were analyzed with ImmunoSEQ Analyzer and ImmunoSEQ Data Assistant, and V, D and J gene assignments followed IMGT definitions. Clonality was computed as one minus normalized Shannon entropy of productive rearrangement frequencies, ranging from 0 to 1. Only overrepresented clonotypes making up at least 0.05% of each patient's repertoire were included in the public clonotype analysis. Repertoires from around 13 age-matched healthy donors in immuneACCESS were used as clonality controls. Imported from immuneACCESS, the table was reduced by TCRdb to in-frame sequences with V and J called. These copies leave out some clones; in studies compared against another copy, an unresolved V gene accounts for under half, and the cause of the remainder is not known. That table is the source of V, J and clone size, and D and trimming were worked out from the DNA. The sample profile shows 27,000 or so clones; approximately 85% of them were found once. The ten largest clonotypes hold 7.5% to 9.5% of the sample.

The time point label for this specimen denotes: approximately 25 months on ibrutinib. For TCR beta library preparation, approximately 1.9 micrograms of genomic DNA was extracted from cryopreserved PBMCs. Longitudinal blood samples from CLL patients on ibrutinib monotherapy were analyzed using high-throughput TCR beta sequencing. Patients were enrolled in a phase 2 open-label single-center ibrutinib monotherapy trial. Of note for this clone: The target of this receptor is not known. Per-base quality was not reported, and no clone a single base away is much larger than it.

The germline V gene encodes CDR1 MNHEY and CDR2 SMNVEV (reference sequence). The V and J ends are trimmed by 5 bases and 0 bases, leaving 11 bases between them. Measured from the cysteine to the phenylalanine, the CDR3 is 16 residues long. This entry keeps only the CDR3 DNA: 48 bases, framed from base 1. The material sequenced was PBMCs, taken after 24 months of ibrutinib treatment. The rearranged segments are TRBV27 and TRBJ2-6; the D gene is perhaps TRBD1, from 6 matching bases. The receptor comes from a human donor with chronic lymphocytic leukemia. The CDR3 here reads CASSESGVSGANVLTF. In nucleotides, the sequence is TGTGCCAGCAGTGAATCAGGGGTCTCTGGGGCCAACGTCCTGACTTTC. With the portions outside the CDR3 filled from the reference TRBV27 and TRBJ2-6 genes, the complete variable region becomes EAQVTQNPRYLITVTGKKLTVTCSQNMNHEYMSWYRQDPGLGLRQIYYSMNVEVTDKGDVPEGYKVSRKEKRNFPLILESPSPNQTSLYFCASSESGVSGANVLTFGAGSRLTVL.